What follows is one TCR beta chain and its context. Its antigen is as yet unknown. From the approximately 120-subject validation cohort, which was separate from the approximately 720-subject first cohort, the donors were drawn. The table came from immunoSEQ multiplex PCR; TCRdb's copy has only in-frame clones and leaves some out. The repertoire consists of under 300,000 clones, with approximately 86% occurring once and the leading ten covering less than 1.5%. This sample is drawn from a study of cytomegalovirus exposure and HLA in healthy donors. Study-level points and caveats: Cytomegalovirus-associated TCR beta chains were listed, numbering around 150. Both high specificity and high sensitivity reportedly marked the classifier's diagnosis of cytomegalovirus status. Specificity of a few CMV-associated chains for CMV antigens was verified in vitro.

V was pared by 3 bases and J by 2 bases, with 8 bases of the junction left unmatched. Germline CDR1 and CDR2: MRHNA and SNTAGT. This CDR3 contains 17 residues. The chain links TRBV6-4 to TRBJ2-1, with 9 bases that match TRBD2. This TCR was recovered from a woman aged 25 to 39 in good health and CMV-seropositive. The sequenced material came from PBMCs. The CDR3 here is CASSEGTIAGAYNEQFF. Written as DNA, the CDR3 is TGTGCCAGCAGTGAGGGGACTATAGCGGGGGCCTACAATGAGCAGTTCTTC.